This TCR beta chain emerged from a study of cytomegalovirus exposure and HLA in healthy donors listed by TCRdb under 2017. Background on the whole study: An earlier analysis of 587 of the donors reported approximately 270 Gb of sequence data and around 110 million unique TCR beta sequences from 150 million to 200 million T cells. Approximately 310 gigabases of sequencing data and around 87 million unique TCR sequences were included in an early release covering roughly 600 HLA-typed donors. The later analysis used no new phenotypic data to find candidate immune exposures, relying instead on TCR beta sequences and their occurrence across donors. Among about 390 genotyped donors of the cohort, an average of approximately 250,000 unique TCR beta nucleotide sequences were sequenced per donor, around 18% of them non-productive. A later analysis re-examined previously published TCR beta repertoires from more than 600 donors and added high-resolution HLA genotyping to investigate patterns of TCR occurrence. Roughly 5 DR-DQ haplotypes were handled as single units for association and clustering, since linkage in the cohort was strong. High-throughput TCR immunosequencing, statistical association of individual TCRs with disease status, and machine learning were combined to predict cytomegalovirus infection status. An earlier analysis of 587 of the donors applied high-throughput TCR beta sequencing to assess whether each TCR beta V gene segment acted as functional or pseudogenic. In addition to the first cohort of around 670 subjects, a separate validation cohort of 120 different subjects was used. The number of typed donors differed by locus: about 620-640 for A, B, C, DRB1 and DQB1; 500 to 550 for DQA1; 600 to 610 for DPA1; and roughly 490 for DPB1. Class I and class II HLA loci were covered by the typing at four-digit resolution. Every discovery cohort repertoire had been produced on one sequencing platform. Donor age, sex, ethnicity and CMV serostatus were compiled together with the repertoire data. The study used immunosequencing to profile the T cell repertoires of about 670 subjects and linked those repertoires to cytomegalovirus serostatus. The genetic ancestry cluster associated with self-reported Caucasian donors included about 84% of the roughly 380 genotyped donors. The study was designed to test whether signatures of past pathogen exposure could be identified by cataloging public T cell receptors. A later genetic analysis took genome-wide SNP genotypes for 398 of the 666 donors and used that subset as a discovery cohort. The paper as a whole reports these results and caveats: Correlated functional status among segregating V segments might reflect linkage disequilibrium, but an unknown experimental factor could not be ruled out. Most TCR sequences were seen in very few donors, while some public TCRs were found in many individuals. A few of the identified cytomegalovirus-associated TCR beta chains were confirmed in vitro to be specific for cytomegalovirus antigens. This cohort had only TCR beta chains sequenced, and the lack of alpha or paired-chain data limited which features could be detected. In a later analysis, HLA-associated TCR beta chains showed more clonal expansion and lower generation probabilities than non-associated chains that were equally common. The 87-base-pair reads could not distinguish some IMGT-functional V segments, including TRBV6-2 and TRBV6-3, so those segments were excluded. At a false discovery rate of 0.05, a later analysis linked about 17,000 TCR beta sequences to specific HLA alleles. According to a later genetic analysis, donors in an Asian-associated ancestry cluster had fewer N-insertions in productive TCRs than the approximately 710-donor mean. The study gave a list of more than 150 TCR beta chains associated with cytomegalovirus. Cytomegalovirus status was reported to be diagnosed by the classifier with high specificity and sensitivity in both the original and validation cohorts. According to a later analysis, parvovirus B19, influenza, CMV and Epstein-Barr virus appeared linked to several top co-occurrence clusters. Over 15 rarely observed V segments, including chromosome 9 orphons, were excluded from the earlier analysis of some 590 of the donors because counts were too low. Most CMV-associated TCR beta chains appeared to be HLA-restricted in a later analysis, and the HLA associations seemed to be driven largely by CMV exposure. A further reported finding was that TCR beta sequences accurately predicted the HLA-A and HLA-B alleles for most subjects in the first cohort. When HLA alleles, especially DR and DQ, strongly co-occurred, attributing TCR associations to individual alleles was difficult. In a later analysis, the rate of TCR association differed among HLA loci, with DRB1 alleles having the most associated TCRs and HLA-C alleles having the fewest. Roughly uniform sequencing depth across donors was assumed in presence/absence analyses, although this assumption may not hold. A later genetic analysis associated a missense DCLRE1C variant with V-gene and J-gene trimming of TCR beta chains, and an independent cohort replicated the association. In an earlier analysis of under 600 of the donors, most TCR beta V segments were observed in productive rearrangements about 90% or about 30% of the time, broadly matching IMGT annotations. Because some donors lacked HLA typing at each locus, the association tests relied only on the typed subset. The sequencing pipeline was judged likely to have produced a cluster of highly shared sequence variants as a technical artifact. The authors suggested that the approach could potentially be extended to other disease states and immunological phenotypes. CMV serostatus was the only immune exposure information available for the cohort.

V loses 1 base of germline sequence and J loses 4 bases, and the interval between the two ends is 11 bases. Inclusive of the bounding cysteine and phenylalanine, the CDR3 is 15 residues long. Of all the DNA, just the CDR3 is kept, 45 bases in frame from base 1. Taken from the germline V gene, the CDR1 and CDR2 loops are MGHRA and YSYEKL. Notes on this clone: Which antigen it targets is not known. Base qualities are not provided; no much larger clone lies one nucleotide away.

The cohort comprised several hundred healthy bone marrow donors. All cohort members were sampled while nominally healthy, although unrecorded immune exposures were likely present. The donor tested CMV seropositive, placing the donor among the 250 to 350 seropositive members of the cohort. A peripheral blood sample was collected from each donor, and TCR beta sequencing was performed on peripheral blood mononuclear cells. Genomic DNA extraction from the blood cell samples was performed with the Qiagen DNeasy Blood Extraction Kit. The protocol used for the library was the immunoSEQ multiplex PCR assay. For the multiplex PCR, a mixture combining 60 forward primers for TCR Vbeta segments and 13 reverse primers for TCR Jbeta segments was used. A multiplex PCR assay on genomic DNA amplified the CDR3 region of rearranged TCR beta genes. Amplified TCR beta libraries were sequenced as 87-base-pair reads on the Illumina HiSeq System. Turning to the authors' computational methods: A later analysis counted about 76 million unique TCR beta chains across the 640 or so repertoires, and approximately 11 million of these chains were shared by at least two donors. To remove PCR and sequencing errors, raw reads were error-corrected and collapsed into unique sequences using a nearest-neighbor algorithm that merged closely related sequences. To assign V, D and J gene segments, CDR3 sequences were aligned to IMGT reference sequences. Each retained sequence needed at least a six-nucleotide match to both a V gene segment and a J gene segment. Rearrangements were classified as productive when the CDR3 lacked stop codons and remained in frame with V and J, and all other rearrangements were classified as non-productive. CDR3 was defined according to IMGT convention as the region running from the second conserved V-encoded cysteine to the conserved J-encoded phenylalanine. The earlier analysis of about 620 of the donors excluded sequences that lacked an unambiguous match to a single V gene segment. In an earlier analysis of more than 500 of the donors, a V segment was called functional when productive rearrangements were above 56.7%, and segregating when the standard deviation between donors exceeded 5%. A statistical classification framework was built for diagnosing cytomegalovirus status from the catalog of TCR beta chain sequences. V and J gene assignment, in a later analysis, came from comparing TCR nucleotide sequences with IMGT/GENE-DB human TR gene sequences. In a later analysis, CDR3 sequences and most-parsimonious VDJ recombination scenarios were assigned using the TCRdist pipeline. In a later analysis, each TCR beta chain was defined by its CDR3 amino acid sequence together with its V-gene family, and reads lacking a unique V-gene family were excluded. In a later analysis, several hundred highly shared, low-generation-probability nucleotide sequences were removed to address suspected cross-contamination and a sequencing artifact. In a later analysis, a clonal expansion index was calculated for each public chain from normalized within-repertoire ranks of inferred template counts. Generation probabilities in a later analysis came from a VDJ recombination model fitted to out-of-frame rearrangements, and those results were checked against IGoR. Hypergeometric tests were used in a later analysis to score TCR-TCR, TCR-HLA and TCR-CMV co-occurrence, with a repertoire-size bias correction applied to the TCR pairs. To estimate false discovery rates, a later analysis permuted the HLA or CMV assignments 20 times. A later analysis grouped co-occurring TCRs with DBSCAN, adding TCRdist sequence similarity when clustering within HLA-allele-positive subsets. Repertoires with fewer than 30,000 or more than 120,000 public chains, plus five repertoires with anomalous nucleotide sharing, were excluded from co-occurrence clustering. Here the immuneACCESS table is served through TCRdb, limited to in-frame sequences with V and J called. Missing clones are a known gap in these copies; in checked studies unresolved V genes cover under half, and the rest lacks a known reason. V and J calls plus clone size are reproduced from that table; the DNA served to infer D and trimming. The sample table shows about 120,000 clones, and around 73% are seen once. The ten largest account for approximately 11% of the sample.

The specimen sequenced was PBMCs. The clonotype comes from a man aged 30-40 years in good health and CMV-seropositive. The rearranged segments are TRBV4-1 and TRBJ2-1; the D region possibly corresponds to TRBD2 (5 bases align). The nucleotide sequence is TGCGCCAGCAGCCAAGGATCGAGGAGGTACAATGAGCAGTTCTTC. This encodes CASSQGSRRYNEQFF.